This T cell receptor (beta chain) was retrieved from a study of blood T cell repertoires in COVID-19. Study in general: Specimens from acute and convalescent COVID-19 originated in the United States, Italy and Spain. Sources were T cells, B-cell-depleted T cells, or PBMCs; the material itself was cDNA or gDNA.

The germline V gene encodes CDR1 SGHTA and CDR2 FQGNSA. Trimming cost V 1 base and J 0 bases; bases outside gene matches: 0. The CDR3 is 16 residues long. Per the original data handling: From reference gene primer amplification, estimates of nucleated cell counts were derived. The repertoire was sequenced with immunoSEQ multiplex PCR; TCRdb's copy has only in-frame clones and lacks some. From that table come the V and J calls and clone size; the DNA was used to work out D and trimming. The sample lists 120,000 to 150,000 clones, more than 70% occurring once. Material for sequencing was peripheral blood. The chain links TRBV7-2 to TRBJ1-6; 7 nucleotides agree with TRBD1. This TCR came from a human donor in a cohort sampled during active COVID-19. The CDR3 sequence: CASSLDRGSYNSPLHF. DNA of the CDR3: TGTGCCAGCAGCTTAGACAGGGGCTCCTATAATTCACCCCTCCACTTT. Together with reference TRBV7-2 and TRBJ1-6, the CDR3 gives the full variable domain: GAGVSQSPSNKVTEKGKDVELRCDPISGHTALYWYRQSLGQGLEFLIYFQGNSAPDKSGLPSDRFSAERTGGSVSTLTIQRTQQEDSAVYLCASSLDRGSYNSPLHFGNGTRLTVT.